The 21 T cell receptor beta chains presented below share a single source sample, sequenced in a study of T-cell reconstitution after alpha-beta-depleted transplantation in children. During its preparation, the TCRbeta library received unique molecular identifiers. MiXCR, applied by TCRdb to the PCR reads, yields one record per CDR3 protein. The repertoire holds about 170,000 distinct CDR3 sequences, with around 10% as singletons. Sample: PBMCs, taken before TCRalphabeta/CD19-depleted stem cell transplant. Receptors originate from a boy aged 2 to 10 with acute myeloid leukemia, due to receive a stem cell transplant.

This clonotype was counted ten times or more. V and J are TRBV25-1 and TRBJ1-6; 8 nucleotides agree with TRBD1. The CDR3 covers 15 residues. Germline V gene data show CDR1 as MGHDK and CDR2 as SYGVNS. The V gene end was trimmed by 1 base and the J gene end by 8 bases; junction bases not matched to a gene: 4. This CDR3 reads CASSELGQGDSPLHF. Written as DNA, the CDR3 is TGTGCCAGCAGTGAATTAGGACAGGGCGATTCACCCCTCCACTTT.

The gene calls are TRBV30 and TRBJ1-1; D unclear. V dropped 2 bases and J dropped 0 bases, with 7 bases sitting between them. CDR1 is GTSNPN and CDR2 is SVGIG in the germline V gene (reference sequence). CDR3 size: 13 residues. CDR3 loop: CAWSKDVNTEAFF. The CDR3 bases are TGTGCCTGGAGTAAGGACGTGAACACTGAAGCTTTCTTT. Full variable domain (remainder filled in from reference TRBV30 and TRBJ1-1): SQTIHQWPATLVQPVGSPLSLECTVEGTSNPNLYWYRQAAGRGLQLLFYSVGIGQISSEVPQNLSASRPQDRQFILSSKKLLLSDSGFYLCAWSKDVNTEAFFGQGTRLTVV.

On this clonotype: Being one base from a much bigger clone, this may be a read error. The chain links TRBV11-2 to TRBJ1-5; D is unclear. The germline CDR1 and CDR2 sequences are SGHAT and FQNNGV. The CDR3 is 13 amino acids. The CDR3 nucleotides read TGTGCCTGCAGCTTAGGGAGGGAGCGGCCCCAGCATTTT. Translation: CACSLGRERPQHF.

This clonotype appeared a few times. The chain recombines TRBV20-1 with TRBJ2-7, with 15 positions matching TRBD2. Germline assignment: CDR1 DFQATT and CDR2 SNEGSKA (reference sequence). CDR3 size: 16 residues. V gave up 2 bases and J gave up 7 bases; unmatched junction bases: 9. Here the CDR3 DNA reads TGCAGTGCTAGACGGGGACTAGCGGGGGGAGGGGGGGAGCAGTACTTC. Protein: CSARRGLAGGGGEQYF.

This clonotype was picked up many times. This chain links TRBV6-1 with TRBJ2-4; 12 nucleotides line up with TRBD2. There are 15 residues in the CDR3. Trimming took 7 bases from V and 4 from J; bases not matched to a gene: 5. Germline CDR1 and CDR2: MNHNS and SASEGT. The CDR3 DNA reads as TGTGCCAGCACCGGACTAGCGGGACTAAAAAACATTCAGTACTTC. Amino acids: CASTGLAGLKNIQYF.

This sequence joins TRBV11-2 and TRBJ2-1; the match to TRBD2 covers 12 bases. Germline CDR1 reads SGHAT; CDR2 reads FQNNGV. The V gene end was trimmed by 4 bases and the J gene end by 5 bases; junction bases not matched to a gene: 6. CDR3 length: 16 amino acids. CDR3 DNA: TGTGCCAGCAGCTCGCGGACTAGCGGGATCAACAATGAGCAGTTCTTC. Translating gives CASSSRTSGINNEQFF.

Many counts were recorded for this clonotype. Here the CDR3 reads CASSQVRTGNEQFF. The CDR3 DNA reads as TGCGCCAGCAGCCAAGTTCGGACAGGCAATGAGCAGTTCTTC. J is TRBJ2-1 and V is TRBV4-1; 7 bases fit TRBD1. V dropped 1 base and J dropped 6; count of bases not matched to a gene: 3. The germline CDR1 and CDR2 sequences are MGHRA and YSYEKL. CDR3 size: 14 residues.

This clonotype has at least ten counts. The rearrangement uses TRBV7-9 and TRBJ2-2; the match to TRBD2 covers 8 bases. The CDR3 consists of 15 residues. CDR1 and CDR2 (germline): SEHNR, FQNEAQ (reference sequence). V lost 6 bases and J lost 3; bases outside the gene matches: 6. CDR3 in DNA: TGTGCCAGCAGTCAAGCGGGAGTGTACACCGGGGAGCTGTTTTTT. Its translation: CASSQAGVYTGELFF.

The sample holds many counts of this clonotype. Here the CDR3 reads CASSLGWASGDQADPYEQYF. The CDR3 DNA sequence: TGTGCCAGCAGCTTAGGTTGGGCCAGCGGAGACCAAGCAGATCCCTACGAGCAGTACTTC. The J gene is TRBJ2-7, the V gene TRBV11-1; TRBD2 might be the D (5 bases). V gave up 1 base and J gave up 2 bases, with 27 bases separating them. The length of the CDR3 is 20 residues. The germline CDR1 and CDR2 sequences are SGHAT and FQDESV (reference sequence).

This clonotype has a count of ten or more. The chain links TRBV25-1 to TRBJ1-1, with 12 nucleotides matching TRBD1. With V trimmed by 2 bases and J by 7 bases, 5 bases remained unmatched. The germline V gene encodes CDR1 MGHDK and CDR2 SYGVNS. The CDR3 runs 15 residues. The CDR3 DNA reads as TGTGCCAGCAGTGAACCTGGGACAGGGGGCGTTGAAGCTTTCTTT. Protein: CASSEPGTGGVEAFF.

The table lists this clonotype with many counts. The chain uses TRBV20-1 and TRBJ1-3; 9 positions match TRBD1. Germline V gives CDR1 DFQATT, CDR2 SNEGSKA (reference sequence). The junction had 15 bases not matched to a gene; V was cut back by 3 bases and J by 6 bases. The CDR3 is 17 residues long. The CDR3 nucleotides read TGCAGTGCTAGGGGGGGTTGGACAGGGGTATCCTTAAACACCATATATTTT. It specifies CSARGGWTGVSLNTIYF.

This clonotype was counted at least ten times. The chain joins TRBV20-1 to TRBJ1-1; 7 bases are shared with TRBD1. Trimming took 5 bases from V and 8 from J; bases not matched to a gene: 8. Germline V lookup: CDR1 DFQATT, CDR2 SNEGSKA (reference sequence). The CDR3 is 12 residues long. The CDR3 DNA reads as TGCAGTGCTCCCCCAGGGACAGCCGAAGCTTTCTTT. Translated: CSAPPGTAEAFF.

This clonotype was recorded many times. The V gene is TRBV10-3, the J gene TRBJ1-2, with TRBD1 as a possible D gene (5 bases). Between the trimmed V and J ends, which lost 7 bases and 4 bases, there was a span of 10 bases. CDR1 is ENHRY, CDR2 SYGVKD, per germline. The CDR3 spans 12 residues. CDR3 residues: CAIKDSIYGYTF. The CDR3 DNA reads as TGTGCCATCAAAGACAGCATCTATGGCTACACCTTC.

Ten or more counts support this clonotype. The V gene is TRBV12-3 or TRBV12-4, the J gene TRBJ2-5; D might be TRBD1 or TRBD2, each matching 5 bases. Trimming cost V 2 bases and J 4 bases, with 17 bases left between them. The CDR3 is made up of 16 amino acids. The CDR3 loop reads CASSLSGRVMGETQYF. The CDR3 nucleotides read TGTGCCAGCAGTTTATCGGGACGGGTCATGGGAGAGACCCAGTACTTC.

This clonotype showed up many times. This chain uses TRBV5-1 with TRBJ2-7, with D tentatively TRBD1 (6 bases). Germline CDR1 SGHRS, CDR2 YFSETQ. The CDR3 contains 13 residues. The V end was cut by 2 bases, the J end by 3 bases, with 9 bases between. In DNA form, the CDR3 reads TGCGCCAGCAGCTTAACCAGGGGCTACGAGCAGTACTTC. Amino acid sequence: CASSLTRGYEQYF. The full variable domain, with the rest looked up from reference TRBV5-1 and TRBJ2-7, is KAGVTQTPRYLIKTRGQQVTLSCSPISGHRSVSWYQQTPGQGLQFLFEYFSETQRNKGNFPGRFSGRQFSNSRSEMNVSTLELGDSALYLCASSLTRGYEQYFGPGTRLTVT.

The V gene is TRBV5-1, the J gene TRBJ2-3, with D hard to call. V dropped 0 bases and J dropped 2 bases, with 7 bases sitting between them. Per germline, CDR1 SGHRS and CDR2 YFSETQ. CDR3 length: 14 amino acids. CDR3 amino acids: CASSLGGFTDTQYF. CDR3 bases: TGCGCCAGCAGCTTGGGAGGATTCACAGATACGCAGTATTTT.

This clonotype was observed many times. The chain recombines TRBV7-3 with TRBJ2-7, with a tentative D call TRBD1 (5 bases). CDR1 and CDR2 from the germline V gene are SGHTA and FQGTGA. The CDR3 extends over 15 amino acids. V lost 3 bases and J 3 bases, leaving 15 bases between the germline ends. The CDR3 region has the DNA TGTGCCAGCAGCTTTCAGGGTGGGAATGACTACGAGCAGTACTTC. Encoded protein: CASSFQGGNDYEQYF.

This clonotype came up many times. At one end the junction does not follow the germline gene, possibly because of a read error. J is TRBJ1-4 and V is TRBV7-9; tentative D call: TRBD1 (6 bases). From germline, CDR1 is SEHNR and CDR2 FQNEAQ (reference sequence). CDR3 length equals 16 residues. CDR3 residues: CASSLAPGGANEKLFF. The CDR3 DNA sequence: TGTGCCAGCAGCTTAGCCCCCGGGGGGGCTAACGAAAAACTGTTTTTT.

A note on this clonotype: Germline and junction disagree at one end, which may indicate a read error. The V call is TRBV5-6, the J call TRBJ2-1; 9 nucleotides agree with TRBD2. The CDR3 is 16 residues long. Germline V gene sequence: CDR1 SGHDT, CDR2 YYEEEE. CDR3 in amino acids: CASSRRTGGGAYEQFF. CDR3 nucleotide sequence: TGTGCAAGCAGCCGTCGGACTGGCGGGGGGGCCTATGAGCAGTTCTTC.

This clonotype came up many times. The CDR3 here is CASSESLKRLETQYF. In nucleotides, the CDR3 is TGCGCCAGCAGTGAGTCGTTGAAGCGTCTGGAGACCCAGTACTTC. The chain links TRBV10-2 to TRBJ2-5, with unresolved D. CDR3 length: 15 residues. The V end lost 0 bases, the J end lost 5 bases, and 13 bases lay between the germline ends. The V gene's germline CDR1 is WSHSY and CDR2 SAAADI.

J is TRBJ2-7 and V is TRBV6-2 or TRBV6-3; D gene unclear. The CDR3 covers 12 residues. The ends were cut back, 2 bases at V and 4 bases at J, with 6 bases in the middle. In germline, CDR1 is MNHEY, CDR2 SVGEGT. This CDR3 reads CASSYAQYEQYV. The CDR3 DNA reads as TGTGCCAGCAGTTACGCCCAGTACGAGCAGTACGTC.